One and the same sample provided the 4 T cell receptor beta chains below, sequenced in a study of cytotoxic CD8 clonotypes in ibrutinib-treated CLL. Libraries were prepared by immunoSEQ multiplex PCR; TCRdb keeps only in-frame clonotypes and omits some of them. The sample lists about 25,000 clones; 75% to 85% were seen once. This specimen was PBMCs, taken after 24 months of ibrutinib treatment. Receptors were obtained from a human donor with chronic lymphocytic leukemia.

The chain couples TRBV2 to TRBJ1-3; 8 bases fit TRBD1. This CDR3 has 15 amino acids. The J segment lost 2 bases and the V segment lost 6 bases, leaving 6 bases of the junction unmatched. Germline lookup yields CDR1 SNHLY and CDR2 FYNNEI. The CDR3 DNA reads as TGTGCCAGCAGCGGTGACAGGGGAACTGGAAACACCATATATTTT. Protein: CASSGDRGTGNTIYF.

This chain connects TRBV27 to TRBJ1-1; D call uncertain. CDR3 length: 13 residues. Trimming shortened V by 2 bases and J by 1 base, and 5 bases separated the two germline ends. Germline V gene sequence: CDR1 MNHEY, CDR2 SMNVEV (reference sequence). CDR3 region: CASSLAANTEAFF. In DNA, the CDR3 is TGTGCCAGCAGTTTAGCGGCGAACACTGAAGCTTTCTTT.

V and J are TRBV2 and TRBJ2-1; TRBD2 aligns across 12 bases. The length of the CDR3 is 15 residues. Germline assignment: CDR1 SNHLY and CDR2 FYNNEI. V was pared by 6 bases and J by 9 bases, with 9 bases of the junction left unmatched. CDR3 sequence reads: CASSALAGGRGEQFF. CDR3 coding DNA: TGTGCCAGCAGCGCACTAGCGGGGGGCCGTGGTGAGCAGTTCTTC.

The CDR3, as DNA: TGTGCCATCACAAACGGGGGGAATGAGCAGTTCTTC. This sequence encodes CAITNGGNEQFF. The chain joins TRBV10-3 to TRBJ2-1, with 7 bases matching TRBD2. CDR1 ENHRY and CDR2 SYGVKD come from the germline V gene. The trim removed 7 bases at V and 7 bases at J, leaving 4 bases unmatched. The length of the CDR3 is 12 residues.